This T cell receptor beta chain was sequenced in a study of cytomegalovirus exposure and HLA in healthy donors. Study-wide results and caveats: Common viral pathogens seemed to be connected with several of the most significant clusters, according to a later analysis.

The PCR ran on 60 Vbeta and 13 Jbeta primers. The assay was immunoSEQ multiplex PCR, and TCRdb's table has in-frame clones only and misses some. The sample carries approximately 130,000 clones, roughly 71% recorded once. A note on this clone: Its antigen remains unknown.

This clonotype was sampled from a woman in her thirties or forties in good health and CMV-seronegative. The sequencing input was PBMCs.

CDR3 bases: TGTGCCACCAGCAGAGATTTGGGCGGAAGCGGAGGGCAGTACTTC. Its translation is CATSRDLGGSGGQYF. The chain joins TRBV15 to TRBJ2-7, with D maybe TRBD2 (5 bases). CDR3 size: 15 residues. V gave up 0 bases and J gave up 9 bases, with 18 bases separating them. CDR1 is LNHNV and CDR2 is YYDKDF in the germline V gene (reference sequence).